These 20 T cell receptor beta chains were all obtained from the same sample, sequenced in a study of blood T cell repertoires in COVID-19. Sequencing was performed with immunoSEQ multiplex PCR; in TCRdb, only in-frame clones are kept and a portion is missing. In the table there are about 150,000 clones, roughly nine tenths of which are singletons. Sequenced material: peripheral blood. The receptors here all came from a woman in her sixties with active COVID-19.

V usage is TRBV7-2 and J usage is TRBJ2-3, with D tentatively TRBD1 (5 bases). Trimming took off 5 bases at V and 1 base at J, with 10 bases between the two ends. Germline CDR1 is SGHTA and CDR2 is FQGNSA. This CDR3 comprises 14 residues. In nucleotides, the CDR3 is TGTGCCAGCAGCCCTTCCAGGGGCACAGATACGCAGTATTTT. Encoded protein: CASSPSRGTDTQYF.

V is TRBV6-4 and J is TRBJ1-2; D uncertain. The CDR3 is 11 amino acids. CDR1 is MRHNA and CDR2 is SNTAGT in the germline V gene. V lost 10 bases and J lost 4, with 10 bases in between. Here the CDR3 reads CATYSSYGYTF. As DNA, the CDR3 is TGTGCCACTTACAGTTCCTATGGCTACACCTTC.

The CDR3 nucleotides are TGCGCCAGCAGTCTCTACCAGGGGGCGCAGTCTTCACCCCTCCACTTT. This gives the protein CASSLYQGAQSSPLHF. The gene calls are TRBV5-1 and TRBJ1-6; 8 bases map to TRBD1. This CDR3 comprises 16 residues. The V segment lost 5 bases and the J segment 9 bases; nucleotides outside the gene matches: 13. CDR1 is SGHRS and CDR2 is YFSETQ in the germline V gene.

V and J are TRBV6-5 and TRBJ1-1; D possibly corresponds to TRBD1 (6 bases). CDR1 and CDR2 (germline): MNHEY, SVGAGI. Trimming cost V 4 bases and J 4 bases, with 10 bases left between them. CDR3 length: 13 residues. CDR3 protein: CASSFGGATEAFF. CDR3 nucleotide sequence: TGTGCCAGCAGTTTCGGGGGGGCCACTGAAGCTTTCTTT.

The rearrangement links TRBV5-1 to TRBJ2-3, with TRBD2 identical over 14 bases. The V and J ends lost 4 bases and 5 bases, in that order; junction bases with no gene match: 6. The germline V gene encodes CDR1 SGHRS and CDR2 YFSETQ. The CDR3 has 16 residues. As DNA, the CDR3 is TGCGCCAGCAGCCGCCCGGGACTAGCGGGAGTAGATACGCAGTATTTT. This encodes CASSRPGLAGVDTQYF.

This clone appeared once. The chain is built from TRBV28 and TRBJ1-3; D is ambiguous. The CDR3 runs 14 residues. V lost 6 bases and J lost 0, with 9 bases in between. Germline V gives CDR1 MDHEN, CDR2 SYDVKM. The CDR3 DNA sequence: TGTGCCAGCAGACGGTCGAGCTCTGGAAACACCATATATTTT. Encoded protein: CASRRSSSGNTIYF.

The chain employs TRBV19 and TRBJ2-1; D may be TRBD1 (6 bases). Looked up from germline, CDR1 is LNHDA and CDR2 is SQIVND (reference sequence). Between the trimmed V and J ends, which lost 5 bases and 6 bases, there was a span of 14 bases. The CDR3 totals 14 residues. CDR3 region: CASSARNRVNEQFF. Written as DNA, the CDR3 is TGTGCCAGTAGTGCCCGAAACAGGGTCAATGAGCAGTTCTTC.

Worth noting for this clone: The junction differs from germline at one of its ends, possibly a read error. The chain links TRBV19 to TRBJ2-1; maybe TRBD2 (5 bases). CDR3 length: 15 amino acids. CDR1 LNHDA and CDR2 SQIVND come from the germline V gene (reference sequence). In DNA, the CDR3 is TGTGCCAGTAGTATTTCGGCTAGCTCCCACAATGAGCAGTTCTTC. It codes for CASSISASSHNEQFF.

The chain links TRBV11-3 to TRBJ2-1; 7 bases align to TRBD2. The CDR3 has 13 residues. The J segment lost 9 bases and the V segment lost 8 bases, leaving 10 bases of the junction unmatched. The germline V gene encodes CDR1 SGHNT and CDR2 YENEEA. CDR3 in amino acids: CASGSGLSSEQFF. CDR3 DNA: TGTGCCAGCGGTTCGGGACTATCGAGTGAGCAGTTCTTC. Complete variable domain (other parts from reference TRBV11-3 and TRBJ2-1): EAGVVQSPRYKIIEKKQPVAFWCNPISGHNTLYWYLQNLGQGPELLIRYENEEAVDDSQLPKDRFSAERLKGVDSTLKIQPAELGDSAVYLCASGSGLSSEQFFGPGTRLTVL.

Notes on this clone: The sample contains more than one DNA sequence encoding this CDR3. The V call is TRBV9, the J call TRBJ1-6; weak D call: TRBD1 (5 bases). Looked up from germline, CDR1 is SGDLS and CDR2 is YYNGEE. The CDR3 spans 15 residues. Trimming removed 4 bases at V and 3 bases at J, with 11 bases between. The CDR3 DNA sequence: TGTGCCAGCAGCTCGGGCGACAGCTATAATTCACCCCTCCACTTT. Protein product: CASSSGDSYNSPLHF.

V gene TRBV7-8 combines with J gene TRBJ1-2, with 7 bases fitting TRBD1. Trimming took 5 bases from V and 5 from J; bases not matched to a gene: 8. In germline, CDR1 is SGHVS, CDR2 FQNEAQ. This CDR3 comprises 14 residues. The CDR3, as DNA: TGTGCCAGCAGCCCCCAGGGGACAGCATATGGCTACACCTTC. Its protein product is CASSPQGTAYGYTF.

The V and J genes are TRBV27 and TRBJ1-6; D not certain. Looked up from germline, CDR1 is MNHEY and CDR2 is SMNVEV (reference sequence). The CDR3 spans 16 residues. V dropped 7 bases and J dropped 5 bases, with 18 bases sitting between them. Written as DNA, the CDR3 is TGTGCCAGCACTCCGGGAATACCTGCCGATAATTCACCCCTCCACTTT. Its protein product is CASTPGIPADNSPLHF.

The CDR3 spells CATSREQWGDPTNEQFF. In nucleotides, the CDR3 is TGTGCCACCAGCAGAGAGCAGTGGGGAGACCCTACAAATGAGCAGTTCTTC. The rearrangement links TRBV15 to TRBJ2-1; TRBD2 might be the D (5 bases). In germline, CDR1 is LNHNV, CDR2 YYDKDF (reference sequence). The CDR3 runs 17 residues. The ends were cut back, 0 bases at V and 7 bases at J, with 19 bases in the middle.

The chain uses TRBV5-1 and TRBJ2-5, with TRBD2 identical over 12 bases. Per the germline V gene, CDR1 is SGHRS and CDR2 is YFSETQ. The ends lost 4 bases at V and 2 bases at J; junction bases unmatched: 6. This CDR3 has 16 amino acids. CDR3 sequence reads: CASSQGLAGRQETQYF. DNA of the CDR3: TGCGCCAGCAGCCAGGGACTAGCGGGCCGTCAAGAGACCCAGTACTTC. Full variable domain (rest looked up from reference TRBV5-1 and TRBJ2-5): KAGVTQTPRYLIKTRGQQVTLSCSPISGHRSVSWYQQTPGQGLQFLFEYFSETQRNKGNFPGRFSGRQFSNSRSEMNVSTLELGDSALYLCASSQGLAGRQETQYFGPGTRLLVL.

This chain uses TRBV5-3 with TRBJ2-7, with a possible D match to TRBD2 (6 bases). TRBV5-3 is labeled an ORF, and its function is uncertain. The CDR3 sequence is 14 residues long. The V gene lost 4 bases and the J gene lost 5 bases, with 16 bases spanning the gap. CDR3 protein: CARSPLAWRHEQYF. CDR3 DNA sequence: TGTGCCAGAAGCCCCCTAGCGTGGCGCCACGAGCAGTACTTC.

This rearrangement joins TRBV24-1 to TRBJ2-3; 9 nucleotides line up with TRBD2. Unmatched junction bases numbered 6, after V lost 4 bases and J lost 2 bases. Looked up from germline, CDR1 is KGHDR and CDR2 is SFDVKD. This CDR3 comprises 16 residues. CDR3 amino acids: CATSERLAANTDTQYF. CDR3 DNA: TGTGCCACCAGTGAAAGACTAGCGGCCAACACAGATACGCAGTATTTT.

This clone appeared a few times. The chain joins TRBV29-1 to TRBJ2-7; 7 positions match TRBD2. Germline CDR1 reads SQVTM; CDR2 reads ANQGSEA. This CDR3 has 14 residues. J lost 7 bases, V lost 4 bases, and 13 bases had no gene match. CDR3: CSVALGLADIEQYF. The DNA of the CDR3 is TGCAGCGTTGCTTTAGGGCTAGCGGATATAGAGCAGTACTTC.

The chain is built from TRBV2 and TRBJ2-2; D gene unclear. V was pared by 7 bases and J by 0 bases, with 12 bases between. CDR3 length equals 15 residues. Germline V CDR1 and CDR2: SNHLY, FYNNEI. The CDR3 sequence: CASTGGRTNTGELFF. For the CDR3, the DNA is TGTGCCAGCACCGGTGGGCGAACGAACACCGGGGAGCTGTTTTTT.

The gene calls are TRBV10-3 and TRBJ1-1, with 9 bases aligning to TRBD1. The CDR3 is 15 residues long. Germline assignment: CDR1 ENHRY and CDR2 SYGVKD. V lost 10 bases, J lost 4 bases, and 13 bases stayed unmatched. CDR3 nucleotide sequence: TGTGCCACTCTACCCGAAGGGACAGGGAGCACTGAAGCTTTCTTT. Translation: CATLPEGTGSTEAFF.

The chain links TRBV15 to TRBJ2-4; D remains ambiguous. The CDR3 covers 16 residues. Germline values: CDR1 LNHNV, CDR2 YYDKDF (reference sequence). Trimming stripped 0 bases from V and 0 bases from J, with 9 bases between. DNA of the CDR3: TGTGCCACCAGCAGAGAACACAACCTAGCCAAAAACATTCAGTACTTC. It yields the protein CATSREHNLAKNIQYF.